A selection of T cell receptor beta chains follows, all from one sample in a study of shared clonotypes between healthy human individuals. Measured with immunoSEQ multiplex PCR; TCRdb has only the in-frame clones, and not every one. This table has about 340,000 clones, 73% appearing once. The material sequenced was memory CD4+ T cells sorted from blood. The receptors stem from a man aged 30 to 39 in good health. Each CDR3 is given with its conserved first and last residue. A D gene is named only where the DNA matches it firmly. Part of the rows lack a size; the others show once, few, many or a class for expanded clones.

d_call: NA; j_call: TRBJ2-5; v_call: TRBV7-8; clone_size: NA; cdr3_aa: CASSLARYETQYF; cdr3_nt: TGTGCCAGCAGCTTAGCGCGGTATGAGACCCAGTACTTC
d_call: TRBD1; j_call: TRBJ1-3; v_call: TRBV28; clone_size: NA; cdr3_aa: CASSRQGGSGNTIYF; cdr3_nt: TGTGCCAGCAGTAGACAGGGGGGCTCTGGAAACACCATATATTTT
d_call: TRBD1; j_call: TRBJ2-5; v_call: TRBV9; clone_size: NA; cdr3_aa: CASSAGTAYQETQYF; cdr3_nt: TGTGCCAGCAGCGCCGGGACAGCGTACCAAGAGACCCAGTACTTC
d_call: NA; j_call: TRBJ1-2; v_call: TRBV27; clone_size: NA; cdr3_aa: CASRGNRDSGYTF; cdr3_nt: TGTGCCAGCAGGGGTAACAGGGATTCCGGCTACACCTTC
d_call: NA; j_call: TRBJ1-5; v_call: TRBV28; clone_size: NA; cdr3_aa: CASRNPFSSNQPQHF; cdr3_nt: TGTGCCAGCAGGAACCCCTTTTCTAGCAATCAGCCCCAGCATTTT
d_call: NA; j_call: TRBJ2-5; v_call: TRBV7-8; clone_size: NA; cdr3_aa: CASSFPYREADAETQYF; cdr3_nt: TGTGCCAGCAGCTTCCCATACAGGGAGGCTGACGCGGAGACCCAGTACTTC
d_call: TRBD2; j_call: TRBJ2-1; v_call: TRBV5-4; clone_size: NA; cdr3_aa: CASSLMLAGADEQFF; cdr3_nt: TGTGCCAGCAGCTTGATGCTAGCGGGAGCGGATGAGCAGTTCTTC
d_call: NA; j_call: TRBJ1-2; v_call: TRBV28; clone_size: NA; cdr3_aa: CATQWGHNYGYTF; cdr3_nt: TGTGCCACACAATGGGGCCACAACTATGGCTACACCTTC
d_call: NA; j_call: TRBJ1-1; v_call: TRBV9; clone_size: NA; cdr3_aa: CASSVAGFSGTEAFF; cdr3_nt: TGTGCCAGCAGCGTAGCGGGGTTTAGTGGGACTGAAGCTTTCTTT
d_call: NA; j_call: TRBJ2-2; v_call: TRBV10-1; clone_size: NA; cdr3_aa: CASSESGGGGELFF; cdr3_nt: TGCGCCAGCAGTGAGTCAGGGGGAGGCGGGGAGCTGTTTTTT
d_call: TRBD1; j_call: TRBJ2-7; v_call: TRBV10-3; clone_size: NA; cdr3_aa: CATSTGAYEQYF; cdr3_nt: TGTGCCACCTCCACAGGGGCCTACGAGCAGTACTTC
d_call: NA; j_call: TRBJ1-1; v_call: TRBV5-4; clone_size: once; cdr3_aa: CASSLDVNTEAFF; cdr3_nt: TGTGCCAGCAGCTTGGACGTGAACACTGAAGCTTTCTTT
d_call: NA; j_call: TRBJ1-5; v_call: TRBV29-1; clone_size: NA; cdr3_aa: CSVSGHNQPQHF; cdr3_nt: TGCAGCGTTTCAGGGCACAATCAGCCCCAGCATTTT
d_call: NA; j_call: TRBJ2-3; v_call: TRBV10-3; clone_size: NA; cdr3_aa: CAISDEGDTDTQYF; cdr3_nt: TGTGCCATCAGTGACGAGGGGGACACAGATACGCAGTATTTT
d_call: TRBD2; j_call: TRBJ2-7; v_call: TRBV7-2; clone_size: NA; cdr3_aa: CASTPGGGSFYEQYF; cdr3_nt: TGTGCCAGCACCCCGGGTGGCGGGAGTTTTTACGAGCAGTACTTC
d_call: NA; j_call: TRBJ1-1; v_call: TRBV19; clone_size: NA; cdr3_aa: CASSHNGGATEAFF; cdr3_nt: TGTGCCAGTAGTCACAACGGAGGGGCTACTGAAGCTTTCTTT
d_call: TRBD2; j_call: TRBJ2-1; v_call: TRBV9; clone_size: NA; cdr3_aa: CASSHGLRAGGLGNEQFF; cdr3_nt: TGTGCCAGCAGCCACGGATTAAGAGCGGGAGGTTTAGGAAATGAGCAGTTCTTC
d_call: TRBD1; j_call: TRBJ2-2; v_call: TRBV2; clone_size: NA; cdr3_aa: CASRETGTTGELFF; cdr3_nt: TGTGCCAGCAGGGAGACAGGGACCACCGGGGAGCTGTTTTTT
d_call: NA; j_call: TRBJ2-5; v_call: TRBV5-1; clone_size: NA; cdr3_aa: CASSEGLTQETQYF; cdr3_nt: TGCGCCAGCAGCGAGGGACTCACCCAAGAGACCCAGTACTTC
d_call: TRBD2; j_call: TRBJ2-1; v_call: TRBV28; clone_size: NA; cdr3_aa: CASRFRLAGYNEQFF; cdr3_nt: TGTGCCAGCAGATTCCGACTAGCGGGGTACAATGAGCAGTTCTTC
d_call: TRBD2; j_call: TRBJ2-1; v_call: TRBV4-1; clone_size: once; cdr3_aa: CASSHPGLAGAEQFF; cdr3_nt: TGCGCCAGCAGCCACCCGGGTCTAGCGGGAGCTGAGCAGTTCTTC
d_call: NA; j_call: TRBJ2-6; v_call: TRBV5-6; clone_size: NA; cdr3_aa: CASSWGISGANVLTF; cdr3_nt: TGTGCCAGCAGCTGGGGGATCTCTGGGGCCAACGTCCTGACTTTC
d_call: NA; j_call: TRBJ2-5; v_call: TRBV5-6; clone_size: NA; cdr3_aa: CASSFDGKETQYF; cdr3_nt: TGTGCCAGCAGCTTCGACGGAAAAGAGACCCAGTACTTC
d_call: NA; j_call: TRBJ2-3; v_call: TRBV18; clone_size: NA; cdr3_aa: CASSARDTQYF; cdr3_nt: TGTGCCAGCTCCGCGAGGGATACGCAGTATTTT
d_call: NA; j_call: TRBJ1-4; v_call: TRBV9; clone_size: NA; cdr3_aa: CASSVGQAQGKLFF; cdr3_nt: TGTGCCAGCAGCGTAGGACAGGCACAGGGAAAACTGTTTTTT
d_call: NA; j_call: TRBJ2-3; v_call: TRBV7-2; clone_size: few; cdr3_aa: CASRRPSTDTQYF; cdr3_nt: TGTGCCAGCAGAAGACCGAGCACAGATACGCAGTATTTT
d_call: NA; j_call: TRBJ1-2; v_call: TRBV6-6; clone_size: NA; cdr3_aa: CASGPTDYGYTF; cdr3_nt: TGTGCCAGCGGCCCGACAGATTATGGCTACACCTTC
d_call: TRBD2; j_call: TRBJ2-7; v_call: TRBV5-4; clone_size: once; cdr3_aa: CASGLAGFYEQYF; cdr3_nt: TGTGCCAGCGGATTAGCGGGATTCTACGAGCAGTACTTC
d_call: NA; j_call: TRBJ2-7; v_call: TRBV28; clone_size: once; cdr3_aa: CASSGSWASLSEQYF; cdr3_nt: TGTGCCAGCAGTGGTTCTTGGGCTAGCCTCTCCGAGCAGTACTTC
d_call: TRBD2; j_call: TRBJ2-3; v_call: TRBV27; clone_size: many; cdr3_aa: CASSLIPIGIAGDTQYF; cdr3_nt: TGTGCCAGCAGTTTAATTCCGATTGGGATAGCGGGAGATACGCAGTATTTT